Listed below are T cell receptor beta chains from one sample, sequenced in a study of identifying expanded T cells in peripheral blood. Data came from immunoSEQ multiplex PCR; TCRdb stores just in-frame clones and leaves some out. The sample yields about 78,000 clones, about four fifths seen once. The sequencing input was blood. These receptors came from a person between 18 and 75 years old in good health. Both conserved end residues are part of each CDR3. D genes are given only for firm matches. The size entry is marked missing in some rows and otherwise reads once, few, many or a size class.

CDR3 protein: CASTWQVQETQYF
CDR3 DNA: TGCGCCAGCACATGGCAGGTTCAAGAGACCCAGTACTTC
D gene: .
J gene: TRBJ2-5
V gene: TRBV10-1
clone size: .

CDR3 protein: CASSAGGSDRYATNEKLFF
CDR3 DNA: TGTGCCAGTAGTGCGGGAGGCAGTGACCGTTATGCAACTAATGAAAAACTGTTTTTT
D gene: .
J gene: TRBJ1-4
V gene: TRBV19
clone size: .

CDR3 protein: CASSFKDEPNTEAFF
CDR3 DNA: TGTGCCAGCAGCTTTAAAGATGAGCCGAACACTGAAGCTTTCTTT
D gene: .
J gene: TRBJ1-1
V gene: TRBV7-9
clone size: .

CDR3 protein: CASSLGGSMNTEAFF
CDR3 DNA: TGTGCCAGCAGCTTGGGGGGGTCGATGAACACTGAAGCTTTCTTT
D gene: .
J gene: TRBJ1-1
V gene: TRBV5-3
clone size: .

CDR3 protein: CASSWTGQGDLFLAGEHGELFF
CDR3 DNA: TGCGCCAGCAGCTGGACGGGACAGGGGGATTTGTTCCTAGCGGGAGAACACGGGGAGCTGTTTTTT
D gene: .
J gene: TRBJ2-2
V gene: TRBV5-1
clone size: .

CDR3 protein: CASSLGSGANVLTF
CDR3 DNA: TGTGCCAGCAGCCTAGGCTCTGGGGCCAACGTCCTGACTTTC
D gene: .
J gene: TRBJ2-6
V gene: TRBV7-6
clone size: .

CDR3 protein: CASSVVAGGPQETQYF
CDR3 DNA: TGTGCCAGCAGCGTAGTGGCGGGAGGGCCTCAAGAGACCCAGTACTTC
D gene: TRBD2
J gene: TRBJ2-5
V gene: TRBV9
clone size: .

CDR3 protein: CASSLSLWGDEQFF
CDR3 DNA: TGTGCCAGCAGCTTAAGTCTTTGGGGGGATGAGCAGTTCTTC
D gene: .
J gene: TRBJ2-1
V gene: TRBV7-2
clone size: few

CDR3 protein: CATRGTANSYEQYF
CDR3 DNA: TGTGCCACGCGCGGGACTGCCAACTCCTACGAGCAGTACTTC
D gene: .
J gene: TRBJ2-7
V gene: TRBV6-1
clone size: .

CDR3 protein: CASRPKTDSYEQYF
CDR3 DNA: TGTGCCAGCAGACCAAAGACAGACTCCTACGAGCAGTACTTC
D gene: .
J gene: TRBJ2-7
V gene: TRBV2
clone size: .

CDR3 protein: CASSGGPELIYEQYF
CDR3 DNA: TGTGCCAGCTCAGGGGGCCCGGAGCTAATCTACGAGCAGTACTTC
D gene: TRBD1
J gene: TRBJ2-7
V gene: TRBV6-5
clone size: .

CDR3 protein: CASGIRDDNTEAFF
CDR3 DNA: TGTGCCAGCGGGATACGGGACGACAACACTGAAGCTTTCTTT
D gene: .
J gene: TRBJ1-1
V gene: TRBV6-5
clone size: few

CDR3 protein: CASSEGWSGVGYNEQFF
CDR3 DNA: TGTGCCAGCAGTGAAGGGTGGTCGGGAGTTGGATACAATGAGCAGTTCTTC
D gene: .
J gene: TRBJ2-1
V gene: TRBV6-4
clone size: .

CDR3 protein: CASSQDQHNEQFF
CDR3 DNA: TGCGCCAGCAGCCAAGATCAACACAATGAGCAGTTCTTC
D gene: .
J gene: TRBJ2-1
V gene: TRBV4-3
clone size: .

CDR3 protein: CASSLERTYGYTF
CDR3 DNA: TGTGCCAGCAGCTTAGAAAGGACTTATGGCTACACCTTC
D gene: .
J gene: TRBJ1-2
V gene: TRBV7-2
clone size: .

CDR3 protein: CASHLAGGPSTDTQYF
CDR3 DNA: TGTGCCAGCCACCTCGCTGGGGGCCCAAGCACAGATACGCAGTATTTT
D gene: .
J gene: TRBJ2-3
V gene: TRBV6-6
clone size: few

CDR3 protein: CATRMRGDTEAFF
CDR3 DNA: TGTGCCACCAGGATGAGGGGCGACACTGAAGCTTTCTTT
D gene: .
J gene: TRBJ1-1
V gene: TRBV25-1
clone size: .

CDR3 protein: CASLGWRTVAEAFF
CDR3 DNA: TGTGCCAGCTTGGGATGGAGGACTGTCGCTGAAGCTTTCTTT
D gene: .
J gene: TRBJ1-1
V gene: TRBV28
clone size: .

CDR3 protein: CASSSDTGGETQYF
CDR3 DNA: TGTGCCAGCAGCTCGGACACCGGCGGAGAGACCCAGTACTTC
D gene: .
J gene: TRBJ2-5
V gene: TRBV5-4
clone size: .

CDR3 protein: CASSWLVRGDGELFF
CDR3 DNA: TGTGCCAGCAGCTGGCTAGTCAGAGGAGACGGGGAGCTGTTTTTT
D gene: .
J gene: TRBJ2-2
V gene: TRBV5-6
clone size: many

CDR3 protein: CAISDWGPQGEQYF
CDR3 DNA: TGTGCCATCAGTGATTGGGGACCCCAGGGGGAGCAGTACTTC
D gene: .
J gene: TRBJ2-7
V gene: TRBV10-3
clone size: once

CDR3 protein: CASTPTPNTGELFF
CDR3 DNA: TGTGCCAGCACCCCTACACCGAACACCGGGGAGCTGTTTTTT
D gene: .
J gene: TRBJ2-2
V gene: TRBV7-3
clone size: .

CDR3 protein: CASRGLAGTYEQYF
CDR3 DNA: TGTGCCAGCCGCGGACTAGCGGGAACCTACGAGCAGTACTTC
D gene: TRBD2
J gene: TRBJ2-7
V gene: TRBV28
clone size: .

CDR3 protein: CASSWYSSGRNEQYF
CDR3 DNA: TGTGCCAGCAGCTGGTACTCTAGCGGGAGGAACGAGCAGTACTTC
D gene: TRBD2
J gene: TRBJ2-7
V gene: TRBV5-6
clone size: .

CDR3 protein: CASSLGTFQETQYF
CDR3 DNA: TGTGCCAGCAGCCTCGGGACTTTCCAAGAGACCCAGTACTTC
D gene: .
J gene: TRBJ2-5
V gene: TRBV7-2
clone size: .

CDR3 protein: CASSPPGLGDYEQYF
CDR3 DNA: TGTGCCAGCTCACCACCGGGACTTGGGGACTACGAGCAGTACTTC
D gene: .
J gene: TRBJ2-7
V gene: TRBV18
clone size: .

CDR3 protein: CASSKAAELAGGYRQETQYF
CDR3 DNA: TGTGCCAGCAGCAAAGCGGCAGAACTAGCGGGAGGTTACCGTCAAGAGACCCAGTACTTC
D gene: .
J gene: TRBJ2-5
V gene: TRBV21-1
clone size: .

CDR3 protein: CASSVDRGALETQYF
CDR3 DNA: TGTGCCAGCAGCGTAGATCGGGGGGCTCTGGAGACCCAGTACTTC
D gene: .
J gene: TRBJ2-5
V gene: TRBV9
clone size: .

CDR3 protein: CATSREASTNEKLFF
CDR3 DNA: TGTGCCACCAGCAGAGAAGCTTCAACTAATGAAAAACTGTTTTTT
D gene: .
J gene: TRBJ1-4
V gene: TRBV15
clone size: .

CDR3 protein: CASSQETLRGEKLFF
CDR3 DNA: TGCGCCAGCAGCCAAGAGACTCTGAGGGGTGAAAAACTGTTTTTT
D gene: .
J gene: TRBJ1-4
V gene: TRBV4-1
clone size: .

CDR3 protein: CASSLAGSTEAFF
CDR3 DNA: TGCGCCAGCAGCTTGGCGGGGAGCACTGAAGCTTTCTTT
D gene: .
J gene: TRBJ1-1
V gene: TRBV5-1
clone size: .

CDR3 protein: CASKDGTTGYEQYF
CDR3 DNA: TGTGCCAGCAAGGACGGGACGACAGGCTACGAGCAGTACTTC
D gene: .
J gene: TRBJ2-7
V gene: TRBV6-6
clone size: .

CDR3 protein: CAWTIGFIRQAGNREAFF
CDR3 DNA: TGTGCCTGGACCATAGGGTTCATAAGACAGGCCGGCAACAGGGAGGCTTTCTTT
D gene: .
J gene: TRBJ1-1
V gene: TRBV30
clone size: .

CDR3 protein: CASSLSGLAEANEQFF
CDR3 DNA: TGTGCCAGCAGTTTATCCGGACTAGCGGAAGCCAATGAGCAGTTCTTC
D gene: TRBD2
J gene: TRBJ2-1
V gene: TRBV27
clone size: .

CDR3 protein: CASSHSSFFDRGRDTEAFF
CDR3 DNA: TGTGCCAGCAGCCATTCTTCCTTTTTCGACAGGGGAAGGGACACTGAAGCTTTCTTT
D gene: TRBD1
J gene: TRBJ1-1
V gene: TRBV14
clone size: .

CDR3 protein: CASSFLSGGRSGELFF
CDR3 DNA: TGTGCCAGCAGCTTCCTATCGGGCGGGAGATCCGGGGAGCTGTTTTTT
D gene: TRBD2
J gene: TRBJ2-2
V gene: TRBV7-2
clone size: .

CDR3 protein: CASSPDNMTPREQFF
CDR3 DNA: TGTGCCAGCAGCCCTGATAATATGACTCCCCGCGAGCAGTTCTTC
D gene: .
J gene: TRBJ2-1
V gene: TRBV6-6
clone size: .

CDR3 protein: CASGLVASGPMNTEAFF
CDR3 DNA: TGTGCTAGTGGTTTGGTAGCTTCAGGGCCCATGAACACTGAAGCTTTCTTT
D gene: .
J gene: TRBJ1-1
V gene: TRBV12-5
clone size: .

CDR3 protein: CASSAGTNTEAFF
CDR3 DNA: TGTGCCAGCAGTGCCGGGACGAACACTGAAGCTTTCTTT
D gene: .
J gene: TRBJ1-1
V gene: TRBV6-4
clone size: many

CDR3 protein: CASSSLWGRGDTGELFF
CDR3 DNA: TGTGCCAGCAGTTCGTTATGGGGGCGAGGGGACACCGGGGAGCTGTTTTTT
D gene: .
J gene: TRBJ2-2
V gene: TRBV28
clone size: .

CDR3 protein: CASSLGGSRVDTQYF
CDR3 DNA: TGTGCCAGCAGCTTAGGCGGGAGTCGTGTAGATACGCAGTATTTT
D gene: TRBD2
J gene: TRBJ2-3
V gene: TRBV7-2
clone size: .

CDR3 protein: CASSPRAGWSYNEQFF
CDR3 DNA: TGTGCCAGCAGCCCACGAGCGGGATGGTCCTACAATGAGCAGTTCTTC
D gene: TRBD2
J gene: TRBJ2-1
V gene: TRBV7-2
clone size: .

CDR3 protein: CATLNTGGYEQYF
CDR3 DNA: TGTGCCACTCTGAATACAGGGGGCTACGAGCAGTACTTC
D gene: TRBD1
J gene: TRBJ2-7
V gene: TRBV5-4
clone size: .

CDR3 protein: CASRAGQGAPASYEQYF
CDR3 DNA: TGTGCCAGCAGAGCGGGACAGGGAGCCCCAGCTTCCTACGAGCAGTACTTC
D gene: TRBD1
J gene: TRBJ2-7
V gene: TRBV5-8
clone size: .

CDR3 protein: CASSSEAWNTEAFF
CDR3 DNA: TGTGCCAGCAGCTCCGAGGCGTGGAACACTGAAGCTTTCTTT
D gene: .
J gene: TRBJ1-1
V gene: TRBV7-9
clone size: .

CDR3 protein: CASSLLPGTAAGGYTF
CDR3 DNA: TGTGCCAGCAGCTTACTACCCGGGACAGCCGCTGGCGGCTACACCTTC
D gene: TRBD1
J gene: TRBJ1-2
V gene: TRBV7-2
clone size: .

CDR3 protein: CASSQTPGAGRETQYF
CDR3 DNA: TGTGCCAGCAGCCAAACCCCCGGGGCGGGCCGAGAGACCCAGTACTTC
D gene: .
J gene: TRBJ2-5
V gene: TRBV14
clone size: .

CDR3 protein: CASSESSLGTGRSNEKLFF
CDR3 DNA: TGTGCCAGCAGCGAAAGCTCCCTAGGGACAGGACGAAGTAATGAAAAACTGTTTTTT
D gene: TRBD1
J gene: TRBJ1-4
V gene: TRBV9
clone size: .

CDR3 protein: CASSKQDFSGNTIYF
CDR3 DNA: TGTGCCAGTAGTAAACAGGACTTCTCTGGAAACACCATATATTTT
D gene: .
J gene: TRBJ1-3
V gene: TRBV19
clone size: .

CDR3 protein: CASSPAFRSAEQYF
CDR3 DNA: TGTGCCAGCTCACCAGCGTTTCGGTCCGCCGAGCAGTACTTC
D gene: .
J gene: TRBJ2-7
V gene: TRBV18
clone size: .

CDR3 protein: CATAGTGGPTDTQYF
CDR3 DNA: TGTGCCACCGCCGGGACAGGGGGGCCCACAGATACGCAGTATTTT
D gene: TRBD1
J gene: TRBJ2-3
V gene: TRBV10-3
clone size: .

CDR3 protein: CASSPSRETEAFF
CDR3 DNA: TGTGCCAGCTCACCTAGCAGGGAGACTGAAGCTTTCTTT
D gene: .
J gene: TRBJ1-1
V gene: TRBV18
clone size: .

CDR3 protein: CAPKSRYNEQFF
CDR3 DNA: TGTGCCCCCAAGAGCAGGTACAATGAGCAGTTCTTC
D gene: .
J gene: TRBJ2-1
V gene: TRBV27
clone size: .

CDR3 protein: CASSFRNNYGYTF
CDR3 DNA: TGTGCCAGCAGCTTCAGGAATAACTATGGCTACACCTTC
D gene: .
J gene: TRBJ1-2
V gene: TRBV7-9
clone size: .